This TCR beta chain was captured in a study of T cell responses to AZD1222 COVID-19 vaccine. Study results and limitations: Donors were chiefly white British, with a greater number of females, and clonal diversity was perhaps underestimated.

TCRdb keeps only in-frame clones here, not all; method: immunoSEQ multiplex PCR. The profile covers approximately 100,000 clones, with just over 90% appearing a single time and 1.3% taken by the ten largest. About this clone: No antigen is known for it.

CDR1 and CDR2 from the germline V gene are SQVTM and ANQGSEA. The CDR3 has 11 amino acids. V dropped 3 bases and J dropped 5 bases, with 7 bases sitting between them. This clonotype was obtained from an adult in good health. The gene calls are TRBV29-1 and TRBJ2-5, with a tentative D call TRBD1 (5 bases). The starting material was peripheral blood, obtained on day 0 of AZD1222 vaccination. CDR3 coding DNA: TGCAGCGTTGACAGGGCGGAGACCCAGTACTTC. Translation: CSVDRAETQYF.